The rows below give T cell receptor beta chains drawn from one sample of a study of blood T cell repertoires in COVID-19. Measured with immunoSEQ multiplex PCR; TCRdb has only the in-frame clones, and not every one. The repertoire holds 200,000 to 300,000 clones, around 84% seen once, with about 1.6% in the top ten. Source material: peripheral blood. The receptors derive from a woman aged 35 to 49 who had recovered from COVID-19. Each CDR3 is given with its conserved first and last residue. Each record gives: V gene, J gene, CDR3 protein.

TRBV10-1	TRBJ1-1	CASSESGGVNTEAFF
TRBV3-1/TRBV3-2	TRBJ1-1	CASSQGDKNTEAFF
TRBV6-6	TRBJ2-2	CASVTGVAGELFF
TRBV12-3/TRBV12-4	TRBJ1-2	CASSLQGLDGYTF
TRBV6-5	TRBJ2-7	CASSSPGTGLSGQYF
TRBV29-1	TRBJ2-1	CSAVGQTLNEQFF
TRBV19	TRBJ2-7	CASSILLGGSYEQYF
TRBV7-9	TRBJ2-7	CASSLSVALEQYF
TRBV5-1	TRBJ2-1	CASSLDGRQGSYNEQFF
TRBV29-1	TRBJ1-1	CSVEGPGNFRTEAFF
TRBV28	TRBJ1-1	CASSPLGQGDTEAFF
TRBV7-6	TRBJ2-7	CASSLARGQGYEQYF
TRBV5-1	TRBJ1-5	CASSDGTGDSNQPQHF
TRBV28	TRBJ2-7	CASFRHESYEQYF